Presented here are 18 T cell receptor beta chains from one specimen sequenced in a study of OX40 agonist ivuxolimab in advanced cancers. Assay: immunoSEQ multiplex PCR; the TCRdb copy retains only in-frame clones and omits some. The top ten clones hold approximately 1.9% of a sample with over 90,000 clones, around 86% of them seen once. Source: CD4+ or CD8+ T cells sorted from blood, taken in a trial of the OX40 agonist ivuxolimab. These receptors were taken from an adult with an advanced solid tumor such as melanoma, head and neck, liver or kidney cancer.

This chain links TRBV7-9 with TRBJ2-7; D is tentatively TRBD1 or TRBD2 (5 bases each). Trimming stripped 5 bases from V and 0 bases from J, with 14 bases between. The CDR3 extends over 15 amino acids. Per the germline V gene, CDR1 is SEHNR and CDR2 is FQNEAQ (reference sequence). The DNA for the CDR3 is TGTGCCAGCAGCCTCACCGGGGCCTACTCCTACGAGCAGTACTTC. Translation gives CASSLTGAYSYEQYF.

As for this clone: An end of the junction does not agree with germline; a read error may underlie this. The gene calls are TRBV7-7 and TRBJ2-5; D not resolved. The length of the CDR3 is 13 residues. Germline V lookup: CDR1 SSHAT, CDR2 FNYEAQ (reference sequence). CDR3 nucleotide sequence: TGTGCTAGCAGCTTAGGACCCAAGGAGTTCCAGTACTTC. It is translated as CASSLGPKEFQYF.

The chain recombines TRBV27 with TRBJ2-7; 7 bases fit TRBD1. The V gene end was trimmed by 2 bases and the J gene end by 5 bases; junction bases not matched to a gene: 6. This CDR3 spans 14 amino acids. Germline-derived CDR1 and CDR2 are MNHEY and SMNVEV (reference sequence). CDR3 DNA: TGTGCCAGCAGTTTAATTTTAGGGGGCGACGAGCAGTACTTC. Its translation: CASSLILGGDEQYF.

This chain joins TRBV5-8 and TRBJ2-7; D may match TRBD1 or TRBD2 (5 bases each). There are 17 residues in the CDR3. Deletions cut 3 bases from V and 2 bases from J, with 21 bases between. From germline, CDR1 is SGHTS and CDR2 YDEGEE. The CDR3 nucleotides read TGTGCCAGCAGCTCCCTCATTCAGAGGGGCCCCACCTACGAGCAGTACTTC. It translates to CASSSLIQRGPTYEQYF.

The genes are TRBV5-1 and TRBJ1-4; 10 bases map to TRBD1. V lost 3 bases to trimming and J lost 8 bases; unmatched junction nucleotides: 4. This CDR3 region has 14 residues. CDR1 and CDR2 (germline): SGHRS, YFSETQ. The CDR3 region is CASSWGTGEEKLFF. DNA of the CDR3: TGCGCCAGCAGCTGGGGGACAGGGGAAGAAAAACTGTTTTTT.

The chain combines TRBV10-2 with TRBJ2-2; TRBD2 matches at 8 bases. This CDR3 comprises 14 residues. J lost 0 bases, V lost 6 bases, and 0 bases had no gene match. The V gene's germline CDR1 is WSHSY and CDR2 SAAADI. As DNA, the CDR3 is TGCGCCAGCAGGGGACTAGCGAACACCGGGGAGCTGTTTTTT. Protein sequence: CASRGLANTGELFF.

V usage is TRBV2 and J usage is TRBJ1-4; 7 nucleotides align to TRBD1. CDR1 and CDR2 (germline): SNHLY, FYNNEI. The CDR3 has 13 residues. J was trimmed by 3 bases and V by 11 bases; bases with no gene match: 6. Here the CDR3 reads CAGAGTANEKLFF. The CDR3 DNA sequence: TGTGCCGGAGCAGGGACAGCTAATGAAAAACTGTTTTTT.

The chain employs TRBV6-5 and TRBJ2-2, with unresolved D. This CDR3 comprises 15 residues. Germline CDR1 MNHEY, CDR2 SVGAGI. V shed 7 bases and J shed 4 bases, with 16 bases lying between them. In DNA form, the CDR3 reads TGTGCCAGCACCCCCTTGGGCTCTGGCACCGGGGAGCTGTTTTTT. Protein product: CASTPLGSGTGELFF.

The chain employs TRBV6-5 and TRBJ2-7; no clear D gene. The CDR3 contains 14 residues. The V end lost 2 bases, the J end lost 2 bases, and 10 bases lay between the germline ends. Germline CDR1 MNHEY, CDR2 SVGAGI. The CDR3 sequence: CASSYGDTTYEQYF. CDR3 sequence (DNA): TGTGCCAGCAGTTACGGGGATACAACCTACGAGCAGTACTTC.

A remark on this clone: Other nucleotide sequences from this sample produce the same CDR3. The rearrangement links TRBV28 to TRBJ1-2; D call uncertain. The V and J ends lost 2 bases and 3 bases respectively, with 4 bases between them. The CDR3 contains 12 residues. From germline, CDR1 is MDHEN and CDR2 SYDVKM. The CDR3 is CASSLRDYGYTF. Here the CDR3 DNA reads TGTGCCAGCAGTTTAAGGGACTATGGCTACACCTTC.

This clone was counted once. The chain has TRBV11-2 and TRBJ2-5; D gene unclear. CDR1 and CDR2 from the germline V gene are SGHAT and FQNNGV. This CDR3 comprises 14 residues. Trimming removed 4 bases from V and 1 base from J, with 10 bases in between. CDR3 amino acids: CASSWKAGQETQYF. For the CDR3, the DNA is TGTGCCAGCAGCTGGAAGGCAGGCCAAGAGACCCAGTACTTC.

V usage is TRBV19 and J usage is TRBJ1-5, with 9 bases lining up with TRBD1. The CDR3 is 15 amino acids. Germline V lookup: CDR1 LNHDA, CDR2 SQIVND (reference sequence). J lost 6 bases, V lost 6 bases, and 9 bases had no gene match. CDR3 region: CASSTPGQGIQPQHF. The CDR3 coding sequence is TGTGCCAGTAGCACGCCGGGACAGGGTATTCAGCCCCAGCATTTT.

This clone showed up just once. The chain carries TRBV28 and TRBJ2-7; maybe TRBD2 (5 bases). From germline, CDR1 is MDHEN and CDR2 SYDVKM. CDR3 length equals 14 residues. Trimming removed 5 bases from V and 2 bases from J, with 13 bases in between. The DNA of the CDR3 is TGTGCCAGCAGTCCTAGCCCTGCCCCCTACGAGCAGTACTTC. It is translated as CASSPSPAPYEQYF.

A note on this clone: An end of the junction differs from the germline gene, which may be a read error. The chain carries TRBV2 and TRBJ2-4; D perhaps matches TRBD1 (6 bases). The germline gives CDR1 SNHLY, CDR2 FYNNEI. CDR3 length: 12 residues. CDR3 residues: CASSEAAGGPEF. In DNA form, the CDR3 reads TGTGCCAGCAGTGAAGCTGCTGGGGGCCCAGAATTC. Full variable domain (remainder filled in from reference TRBV2 and TRBJ2-4): EPEVTQTPSHQVTQMGQEVILRCVPISNHLYFYWYRQILGQKVEFLVSFYNNEISEKSEIFDDQFSVERPDGSNFTLKIRSTKLEDSAMYFCASSEAAGGPEFGAGTRLSVL.

This clone was seen more than once but under ten times. V gene TRBV6-5 combines with J gene TRBJ2-7; 9 bases fit TRBD2. CDR1 and CDR2 from the germline V gene are MNHEY and SVGAGI. V lost 2 bases to trimming and J lost 5 bases; unmatched junction nucleotides: 4. The length of the CDR3 is 14 residues. The DNA for the CDR3 is TGTGCCAGCAGTTACCGTGCGGGAGGGCACGAGCAGTACTTC. Translated: CASSYRAGGHEQYF.

The chain is built from TRBV9 and TRBJ1-1; a possible D gene is TRBD1 (5 bases). Trimming removed 2 bases from V and 0 bases from J, with 8 bases in between. The CDR3 spans 14 residues. The V gene's germline CDR1 is SGDLS and CDR2 YYNGEE. The CDR3 protein is CASSVSTVNTEAFF. Written as DNA, the CDR3 is TGTGCCAGCAGCGTTTCGACAGTGAACACTGAAGCTTTCTTT.

This clone has a single count. The V gene is TRBV2, the J gene TRBJ2-1; a possible D gene is TRBD2 (5 bases). Deletions cut 3 bases from V and 9 bases from J, with 15 bases between. The CDR3 is 14 residues long. Germline values: CDR1 SNHLY, CDR2 FYNNEI. This CDR3 is CASSDFGGLGEQFF. The CDR3, as DNA: TGTGCCAGCAGTGACTTCGGCGGGTTAGGTGAGCAGTTCTTC. Full variable domain (rest looked up from reference TRBV2 and TRBJ2-1): EPEVTQTPSHQVTQMGQEVILRCVPISNHLYFYWYRQILGQKVEFLVSFYNNEISEKSEIFDDQFSVERPDGSNFTLKIRSTKLEDSAMYFCASSDFGGLGEQFFGPGTRLTVL.

This clone appeared once. The chain employs TRBV28 and TRBJ1-1, with TRBD1 as a possible D gene (5 bases). Per the germline V gene, CDR1 is MDHEN and CDR2 is SYDVKM. The CDR3 has 13 residues. V gave up 9 bases and J gave up 8 bases, with 19 bases separating them. Written as DNA, the CDR3 is TGTGCCAGTGACTCAGGGCGCGCATCAGAAGCTTTCTTT. Translating gives CASDSGRASEAFF.